This entry lists 23 T cell receptor beta chains sequenced from one sample in a study of immune evolution from preneoplasia to lung adenocarcinoma. The method was immunoSEQ multiplex PCR; TCRdb's version includes in-frame clones alone and lacks a portion of them. The sample holds 3,600 or so clones, 75% seen once. Sequenced input: FFPE lung adenocarcinoma in situ tissue. These receptors were collected from a person between 60 and 79 years old with lung adenocarcinoma.

In nucleotides, the CDR3 is TGCAGCGTTGAGGCAGGGTGTGAAAAACTGTTTTTT. Its protein product is CSVEAGCEKLFF. This rearrangement joins TRBV29-1 to TRBJ1-4, with D perhaps TRBD1 (5 bases). CDR3 size: 12 residues. V lost 3 bases and J 7 bases, leaving 9 bases between the germline ends. Germline CDR1 is SQVTM and CDR2 is ANQGSEA.

The chain is built from TRBV5-1 and TRBJ2-1; D gene unclear. This CDR3 has 16 residues. V was trimmed by 4 bases and J by 0 bases, leaving 14 bases between them. The V gene's germline CDR1 is SGHRS and CDR2 YFSETQ. The DNA for the CDR3 is TGCGCCAGCAGCCCCACATTAGGGAACTCCTACAATGAGCAGTTCTTC. Residues: CASSPTLGNSYNEQFF. Together with reference TRBV5-1 and TRBJ2-1, the CDR3 gives the full variable domain: KAGVTQTPRYLIKTRGQQVTLSCSPISGHRSVSWYQQTPGQGLQFLFEYFSETQRNKGNFPGRFSGRQFSNSRSEMNVSTLELGDSALYLCASSPTLGNSYNEQFFGPGTRLTVL.

The chain has TRBV7-9 and TRBJ1-1; a possible D gene is TRBD1 (5 bases). The length of the CDR3 is 17 residues. V lost 6 bases, J lost 4 bases, and 24 bases lay in between. Per germline, CDR1 SEHNR and CDR2 FQNEAQ (reference sequence). The CDR3: CASRSSLGTAVFTEAFF. Here the CDR3 DNA reads TGTGCCAGCAGATCAAGCCTCGGGACCGCCGTATTCACTGAAGCTTTCTTT. The variable domain in full, completed from reference TRBV7-9 and TRBJ1-1, reads DTGVSQNPRHKITKRGQNVTFRCDPISEHNRLYWYRQTLGQGPEFLTYFQNEAQLEKSRLLSDRFSAERPKGSFSTLEIQRTEQGDSAMYLCASRSSLGTAVFTEAFFGQGTRLTVV.

The chain couples TRBV5-4 to TRBJ2-3; 9 bases map to TRBD1. The J segment lost 1 base and the V segment lost 4 bases, leaving 4 bases of the junction unmatched. This CDR3 is built from 15 residues. CDR1 is SGHNT and CDR2 is YYREEE in the germline V gene (reference sequence). CDR3 nucleotide sequence: TGTGCCAGCAGCGGGACAGGGATGGGCACAGATACGCAGTATTTT. Its protein is CASSGTGMGTDTQYF.

The chain carries TRBV6-5 and TRBJ1-1; 7 bases map to TRBD1. The CDR3 extends over 14 amino acids. Per germline, CDR1 MNHEY and CDR2 SVGAGI. J gave up 1 base and V 6 bases, and 5 bases lay outside the gene matches. The CDR3 bases are TGTGCCAGCAGCCTAACAGGGGCGAACACTGAAGCTTTCTTT. Its protein is CASSLTGANTEAFF.

In the case of this clone: The sample carries other DNA sequences with the same CDR3. The chain couples TRBV19 to TRBJ2-7; a possible D gene is TRBD1 (5 bases). The V end lost 3 bases, the J end lost 2 bases, and 14 bases lay between the germline ends. The CDR3 sequence is 15 residues long. Germline V gene data show CDR1 as LNHDA and CDR2 as SQIVND (reference sequence). CDR3 residues: CASSIYDSPTYEQYF. In DNA form, the CDR3 reads TGTGCCAGTAGTATTTATGACAGTCCCACCTACGAGCAGTACTTC.

The rearrangement joins TRBV5-4 to TRBJ2-2; 15 bases are shared with TRBD2. CDR1 and CDR2 (germline): SGHNT, YYREEE (reference sequence). J gave up 4 bases and V 4 bases, and 8 bases lay outside the gene matches. CDR3 length: 18 amino acids. As DNA, the CDR3 is TGTGCCAGCAGCCACGGACTAGCGGGGGGGCGGGGCACCGGGGAGCTGTTTTTT. Translating it yields CASSHGLAGGRGTGELFF.

The chain is built from TRBV6-1 and TRBJ2-7, with 9 nucleotides matching TRBD1. The J segment lost 4 bases and the V segment lost 7 bases, leaving 11 bases of the junction unmatched. This CDR3 is 15 amino acids long. Germline values: CDR1 MNHNS, CDR2 SASEGT. CDR3 sequence (DNA): TGTGCCAGCATCTCTAGGGGGACAGGGAGATACGAGCAGTACTTC. It yields the protein CASISRGTGRYEQYF.

This clone appeared a single time. V gene TRBV7-2 combines with J gene TRBJ2-3; 14 bases are a match to TRBD2. Trimming cost V 0 bases and J 5 bases; bases outside gene matches: 7. The CDR3 contains 18 residues. Germline assignment: CDR1 SGHTA and CDR2 FQGNSA. The chain's CDR3 is CASSLAGLAGGGIDTQYF. The CDR3 DNA is TGTGCCAGCAGCTTAGCCGGACTAGCGGGGGGAGGGATAGATACGCAGTATTTT.

The V gene is TRBV4-1, the J gene TRBJ2-5, with D possibly being TRBD1 or TRBD2 (5 bases each). The length of the CDR3 is 13 residues. Trimming took 4 bases from V and 2 from J, leaving 8 bases between them. Germline CDR1 MGHRA, CDR2 YSYEKL. In DNA, the CDR3 is TGCGCCAGCAGCCTGGGACCACAAGAGACCCAGTACTTC. Its protein is CASSLGPQETQYF.

This rearrangement joins TRBV15 to TRBJ2-7; D is uncertain. V was pared by 1 base and J by 0 bases, with 10 bases between. CDR1 and CDR2 from the germline V gene are LNHNV and YYDKDF (reference sequence). The CDR3 extends over 15 amino acids. CDR3 in amino acids: CATSRAAGPSYEQYF. The DNA for the CDR3 is TGTGCCACCAGCAGAGCCGCAGGACCCTCCTACGAGCAGTACTTC.

The J gene is TRBJ1-6, the V gene TRBV15; D is uncertain. Per germline, CDR1 LNHNV and CDR2 YYDKDF (reference sequence). The CDR3 is 13 amino acids. V gave up 0 bases and J gave up 8 bases, with 5 bases separating them. CDR3 DNA: TGTGCCACCAGCAGAGATCTTGATTCACCCCTCCACTTT. It encodes CATSRDLDSPLHF.

V and J are TRBV5-5 and TRBJ2-5; 8 bases match TRBD2. The CDR3 extends over 14 amino acids. From germline, CDR1 is SGHKS and CDR2 YYEKEE (reference sequence). With 2 bases clipped from V and 14 bases from J, the junction kept 14 bases outside the gene matches. CDR3 bases: TGTGCCAGCAGCTTACGGGAGGGTCCCCAACCACTTTACTTC. Translation gives CASSLREGPQPLYF.

The chain combines TRBV18 with TRBJ1-3, with a possible D match to TRBD1 (5 bases). The CDR3 has 17 residues. V was trimmed by 2 bases and J by 1 base, leaving 15 bases between them. The germline gives CDR1 KGHSH, CDR2 LQKENI. The CDR3 sequence: CASSPWVGRDSGNTIYF. The CDR3 coding sequence is TGTGCCAGCTCACCATGGGTGGGACGAGATTCTGGAAACACCATATATTTT.

The rearrangement joins TRBV6-1 to TRBJ2-1, with a possible D match to TRBD1 (6 bases). Trimming stripped 2 bases from V and 0 bases from J, with 11 bases between. CDR1 is MNHNS and CDR2 is SASEGT in the germline V gene. This CDR3 contains 16 residues. The CDR3: CASSEKGVSSYNEQFF. The CDR3 nucleotides are TGTGCCAGCAGTGAAAAGGGGGTTAGCTCCTACAATGAGCAGTTCTTC.

V and J are TRBV6-5 and TRBJ1-1; 8 bases agree with TRBD1. With V trimmed by 6 bases and J by 1 base, 4 bases remained unmatched. Germline CDR1 and CDR2: MNHEY and SVGAGI. The CDR3 length is 14 residues. The CDR3 DNA is TGTGCCAGCAGCCGTGACAGGGGGAACACTGAAGCTTTCTTT. Translating gives CASSRDRGNTEAFF.

This sequence joins TRBV5-1 and TRBJ2-2, with TRBD1 matching over 8 bases. The CDR3 spans 15 residues. Losses at the gene ends were 3 bases for V and 5 bases for J; bases not matched to a gene: 6. CDR1 is SGHRS, CDR2 YFSETQ, per germline. In DNA form, the CDR3 reads TGCGCCAGCAGCTCGTGGACAGGGAAAACCGGGGAGCTGTTTTTT. The encoded protein is CASSSWTGKTGELFF. The complete variable domain, with remaining parts taken from reference TRBV5-1 and TRBJ2-2, reads KAGVTQTPRYLIKTRGQQVTLSCSPISGHRSVSWYQQTPGQGLQFLFEYFSETQRNKGNFPGRFSGRQFSNSRSEMNVSTLELGDSALYLCASSSWTGKTGELFFGEGSRLTVL.

The rearrangement joins TRBV5-4 to TRBJ2-1; D unresolved. The germline V gene has CDR1 SGHNT and CDR2 YYREEE (reference sequence). CDR3 size: 11 residues. The V and J ends lost 5 bases and 10 bases respectively, with 10 bases between them. CDR3 nucleotide sequence: TGTGCCAGCAGGAAACAGCAGGAGCAGTTCTTC. It is translated as CASRKQQEQFF.

This clone was seen a few times. This chain links TRBV6-1 with TRBJ1-1, with a weak D call TRBD1 (5 bases). The V gene lost 10 bases and the J gene lost 4 bases, with 19 bases spanning the gap. This CDR3 spans 14 amino acids. Germline V gene sequence: CDR1 MNHNS, CDR2 SASEGT. CDR3 in DNA: TGTGCCACCCTCGGTGGGACCATGAGCACTGAAGCTTTCTTT. Encoded protein: CATLGGTMSTEAFF.

This clone was seen only a few times. This sequence joins TRBV28 and TRBJ2-3; no clear D gene. CDR3 length equals 14 residues. The germline gives CDR1 MDHEN, CDR2 SYDVKM. V was shortened by 5 bases and J by 0 bases, with 9 bases between the two germline ends. The CDR3 nucleotides read TGTGCCAGCAGTGGGGTGGACAGCACAGATACGCAGTATTTT. Its translation is CASSGVDSTDTQYF.

The CDR3 DNA reads TGCGCCAGCAGCTTGGGCGGGACAGTGGCCGCGGGGCGTGGTGAGCAGTTCTTC. Protein sequence: CASSLGGTVAAGRGEQFF. The chain joins TRBV5-1 to TRBJ2-1; perhaps TRBD1 as D (7 bases). Trimming left V 0 bases short and J 9 bases short, with 25 bases between. The germline V gene encodes CDR1 SGHRS and CDR2 YFSETQ. This CDR3 is built from 18 residues.

V usage is TRBV19 and J usage is TRBJ2-2; TRBD2 matches at 8 bases. This CDR3 has 14 residues. The germline CDR1 and CDR2 sequences are LNHDA and SQIVND (reference sequence). The V and J ends lost 8 bases and 0 bases, in that order; junction bases with no gene match: 2. The CDR3 bases are TGTGCCAGTCGGGGGGGGGCGAACACCGGGGAGCTGTTTTTT. Its protein product is CASRGGANTGELFF.

This sequence joins TRBV7-9 and TRBJ1-4; D might be TRBD1 (6 bases). Between the trimmed V and J ends, which lost 1 base and 7 bases, there was a span of 13 bases. Germline CDR1 reads SEHNR; CDR2 reads FQNEAQ (reference sequence). The CDR3 sequence is 15 residues long. CDR3 DNA: TGTGCCAGCAGCTTAGGGCGGACAGTATTTGAAAAACTGTTTTTT. It specifies CASSLGRTVFEKLFF.